A selection of T cell receptor beta chains follows, all from one sample in a study of shared clonotypes between healthy human individuals. Profiled with immunoSEQ multiplex PCR; TCRdb holds only in-frame clones, not every one. The sample has about 1.1 million clones, roughly 80% seen once. Specimen: memory CD4+ T cells from PBMCs. These receptors all come from a man in his late teens or twenties in good health. Some clones in this sample may be carry-over from other donors' samples. Each CDR3 is given with its conserved first and last residue. The order of the fields is CDR3 protein, clone size, V gene. The size entry is marked missing in some rows and otherwise reads once, few, many or a size class.

cdr3_aa: CASSSAGLNTGELFF
clone_size: .
v_call: TRBV5-5

cdr3_aa: CASSLVRGHNPYEQYF
clone_size: few
v_call: TRBV11-2

cdr3_aa: CASSLTIAGGYEQYF
clone_size: .
v_call: TRBV7-2

cdr3_aa: CASSLSVPTYEQYF
clone_size: .
v_call: TRBV11-1

cdr3_aa: CASSLRGRTSGPYEQYF
clone_size: .
v_call: TRBV7-2

cdr3_aa: CASTPPMIPPGQKYF
clone_size: once
v_call: TRBV28

cdr3_aa: CASKVGASNEKLFF
clone_size: .
v_call: TRBV27

cdr3_aa: CASSLSGQGAYGYTF
clone_size: .
v_call: TRBV5-6

cdr3_aa: CSVEGGARKDTQYF
clone_size: once
v_call: TRBV29-1

cdr3_aa: CASSLGGSSDTQYF
clone_size: .
v_call: TRBV5-4

cdr3_aa: CSAEKIQDQYF
clone_size: .
v_call: TRBV20-1

cdr3_aa: CASSQGTLATSGYEQFF
clone_size: .
v_call: TRBV4-1

cdr3_aa: CASSQDSIRRGGRSYNEQFF
clone_size: .
v_call: TRBV4-1

cdr3_aa: CASSEASGRAGDTQYF
clone_size: many
v_call: TRBV7-3

cdr3_aa: CASSPGLVNEQFF
clone_size: .
v_call: TRBV7-3

cdr3_aa: CASSPGPSERRDF
clone_size: few
v_call: TRBV7-9

cdr3_aa: CASSFGQRTYNEQFF
clone_size: few
v_call: TRBV13

cdr3_aa: CASSVATTGPSQETQYF
clone_size: .
v_call: TRBV9

cdr3_aa: CASSSGTGVTEAFF
clone_size: few
v_call: TRBV5-1

cdr3_aa: CASSLDSGPTGELFF
clone_size: .
v_call: TRBV7-9

cdr3_aa: CASSYSTSGANTEAFF
clone_size: .
v_call: TRBV6-5

cdr3_aa: CASSPSRNQPQHF
clone_size: .
v_call: TRBV7-3

cdr3_aa: CASSPDRYSTDTQYF
clone_size: once
v_call: TRBV18

cdr3_aa: CASSIDGTNTQYF
clone_size: .
v_call: TRBV19

cdr3_aa: CASKGASYNEQFF
clone_size: .
v_call: TRBV12-5

cdr3_aa: CASSFDPDTQYF
clone_size: .
v_call: TRBV7-2

cdr3_aa: CASSPGQASYEQYF
clone_size: .
v_call: TRBV18

cdr3_aa: CASSTDRATGELFF
clone_size: .
v_call: TRBV27

cdr3_aa: CASSYALAARSTEAFF
clone_size: .
v_call: TRBV6-6